These 15 T cell receptor beta chains share one sample of origin, sequenced in a study of blood T cell repertoires in COVID-19. Only in-frame clones appear in the TCRdb table, and some are missing; sequencing was by immunoSEQ multiplex PCR. The repertoire consists of around 200,000 clones, with over 70% occurring once and the leading ten covering less than 3%. Material for sequencing was peripheral blood. The receptors were sampled from a man aged 45-60 years with active or convalescent COVID-19.

The rearrangement uses TRBV28 and TRBJ2-7; D gene ambiguous. Trimming pared 2 bases from V and 3 bases from J, leaving 8 bases between. The CDR3 totals 13 residues. Germline assignment: CDR1 MDHEN and CDR2 SYDVKM. CDR3 residues: CASSLRRYYEQYF. The CDR3, as DNA: TGTGCCAGCAGTTTAAGGCGGTACTACGAGCAGTACTTC.

The rearrangement joins TRBV30 to TRBJ2-7; 10 positions agree with TRBD2. The CDR3 sequence is 13 residues long. The germline V gene has CDR1 GTSNPN and CDR2 SVGIG (reference sequence). J lost 6 bases, V lost 1 base, and 3 bases had no gene match. The CDR3 DNA sequence: TGTGCCTGGAGTGACAGGACTAGCGGCGAGCAGTACTTC. Protein sequence: CAWSDRTSGEQYF.

The rearrangement uses TRBV30 and TRBJ2-4; TRBD1 aligns across 7 bases. Germline CDR1 GTSNPN, CDR2 SVGIG (reference sequence). There are 16 residues in the CDR3. Unmatched junction bases numbered 11, after V lost 5 bases and J lost 1 base. The CDR3 spells CAWGQTGPGAKNIQYF. As DNA, the CDR3 is TGTGCCTGGGGTCAGACAGGGCCTGGCGCCAAAAACATTCAGTACTTC.

The gene calls are TRBV5-4 and TRBJ2-3, with 7 bases aligning to TRBD2. CDR3 length equals 17 residues. Trimming took 1 base from V and 0 from J; bases not matched to a gene: 8. Germline V gene sequence: CDR1 SGHNT, CDR2 YYREEE (reference sequence). CDR3 DNA sequence: TGTGCCAGCAGCTTGAACTCCAGGGACTATAGCACAGATACGCAGTATTTT. Its protein is CASSLNSRDYSTDTQYF. The whole variable domain, filled in from reference TRBV5-4 and TRBJ2-3, reads ETGVTQSPTHLIKTRGQQVTLRCSSQSGHNTVSWYQQALGQGPQFIFQYYREEENGRGNFPPRFSGLQFPNYSSELNVNALELDDSALYLCASSLNSRDYSTDTQYFGPGTRLTVL.

V usage is TRBV6-2 or TRBV6-3 and J usage is TRBJ2-2; D may be TRBD1 (6 bases). The ends were cut back, 2 bases at V and 4 bases at J, with 14 bases in the middle. CDR3 length: 16 amino acids. The germline gives CDR1 MNHEY, CDR2 SVGEGT. The CDR3 reads CASSYHRQGSTGELFF. For the CDR3, the DNA is TGTGCCAGCAGTTACCATCGCCAGGGGAGCACCGGGGAGCTGTTTTTT.

The chain links TRBV5-1 to TRBJ2-1; TRBD2 aligns across 10 bases. CDR3 length: 13 residues. J lost 10 bases, V lost 4 bases, and 5 bases had no gene match. Germline V CDR1 and CDR2: SGHRS, YFSETQ. The DNA for the CDR3 is TGCGCCAGCAGCCTAGCGGGAGTCTGGGAGCAGTTCTTC. Its protein is CASSLAGVWEQFF.

The genes are TRBV19 and TRBJ1-1; a possible D gene is TRBD1 (5 bases). CDR3 size: 13 residues. The germline CDR1 and CDR2 sequences are LNHDA and SQIVND (reference sequence). Trimming stripped 1 base from V and 3 bases from J, with 6 bases between. The CDR3 loop reads CASSIVRDTEAFF. The CDR3 nucleotides read TGTGCCAGTAGTATAGTCAGGGACACTGAAGCTTTCTTT.

The chain couples TRBV19 to TRBJ1-1; D uncertain. Germline loops: CDR1 LNHDA, CDR2 SQIVND (reference sequence). The V and J ends lost 7 bases and 1 base respectively, with 19 bases between them. This CDR3 spans 16 amino acids. CDR3 loop: CASMEEAGRGNTEAFF. CDR3 in DNA: TGTGCCAGTATGGAGGAGGCAGGTCGAGGGAACACTGAAGCTTTCTTT.

The chain uses TRBV6-5 and TRBJ1-2, with a weak D call TRBD1 (6 bases). From germline, CDR1 is MNHEY and CDR2 SVGAGI. The CDR3 runs to 15 residues. Here the CDR3 DNA reads TGTGCTACGAGGCCAGGGGCTATAGCTAACTATGGCTACACCTTC. Translated: CATRPGAIANYGYTF.

The chain carries TRBV3-1 (or the pseudogene TRBV3-2) and TRBJ2-1, with 15 bases matching TRBD2. J was trimmed by 0 bases and V by 0 bases; bases with no gene match: 6. The CDR3 loop spans 20 amino acids. CDR1 and CDR2 from the germline V gene are LGHDT and YNNKEL (reference sequence). The CDR3 is CASSQEGLAGGPSSYNEQFF. In DNA form, the CDR3 reads TGTGCCAGCAGCCAAGAGGGACTAGCGGGGGGACCAAGCTCCTACAATGAGCAGTTCTTC.

This clone was counted once. The chain carries TRBV30 and TRBJ1-2; D gene ambiguous. V lost 0 bases to trimming and J lost 7 bases, with 12 bases between them. This CDR3 region has 13 residues. Germline V gene sequence: CDR1 GTSNPN, CDR2 SVGIG (reference sequence). The CDR3 sequence is CAWSVYGRGGYTF. The CDR3 DNA follows: TGTGCCTGGAGTGTATATGGTCGGGGTGGCTACACCTTC.

The chain has TRBV5-1 and TRBJ2-5, with 12 bases aligning to TRBD1. With 3 bases clipped from V and 2 bases from J, the junction kept 2 bases outside the gene matches. The CDR3 is 15 amino acids. The germline CDR1 and CDR2 sequences are SGHRS and YFSETQ. CDR3 bases: TGCGCCAGCAGCTGGGACAGGGGGCCTCAAGAGACCCAGTACTTC. It specifies CASSWDRGPQETQYF.

CDR3 amino acids: CASSFVPRGSPLHF. The CDR3 DNA is TGTGCCAGCAGCTTTGTCCCCAGGGGTTCACCCCTCCACTTT. V is TRBV7-9 and J is TRBJ1-6; weak D call: TRBD1 (6 bases). The CDR3 spans 14 residues. Germline lookup yields CDR1 SEHNR and CDR2 FQNEAQ (reference sequence). Between the trimmed V and J ends, which lost 3 bases and 9 bases, there was a span of 12 bases.

CDR3 nucleotide sequence: TGTGCCAGCAGCCTCGACGGGGGAGGTTGGACCGGGGAGCTGTTTTTT. It specifies CASSLDGGGWTGELFF. The chain combines TRBV9 with TRBJ2-2, with D possibly being TRBD2 (6 bases). The germline V gene has CDR1 SGDLS and CDR2 YYNGEE. This CDR3 is 16 amino acids long. The ends were cut back, 4 bases at V and 5 bases at J, with 18 bases in the middle.

The chain employs TRBV7-2 and TRBJ2-2, with D perhaps matching TRBD1 (5 bases). The CDR3 is made up of 16 amino acids. Germline V CDR1 and CDR2: SGHTA, FQGNSA. Trimming took off 4 bases at V and 0 bases at J, with 12 bases between the two ends. The CDR3 nucleotides read TGTGCCAGCAGCTCGACAGTGGTCGCGAACACCGGGGAGCTGTTTTTT. It yields the protein CASSSTVVANTGELFF. The full variable domain, completed using reference TRBV7-2 and TRBJ2-2, is GAGVSQSPSNKVTEKGKDVELRCDPISGHTALYWYRQSLGQGLEFLIYFQGNSAPDKSGLPSDRFSAERTGGSVSTLTIQRTQQEDSAVYLCASSSTVVANTGELFFGEGSRLTVL.